The 29 T cell receptor beta chains below all came from one sample that was sequenced in a study of shared clonotypes between healthy human individuals. TCRdb keeps only in-frame clones here, not all; method: immunoSEQ multiplex PCR. The sample lists about 460,000 clones; about 74% were seen once. The sample comprised PBMCs. These receptors came from a woman between 35 and 50 years old in good health. Some clones in this sample may be carry-over from other donors' samples.

The chain combines TRBV7-2 with TRBJ1-1, with D uncertain. CDR1 and CDR2 (germline): SGHTA, FQGNSA. The CDR3 contains 13 residues. Trimming removed 5 bases from V and 0 bases from J, with 7 bases in between. CDR3 amino acids: CASSLQMNTEAFF. The DNA of the CDR3 is TGTGCCAGCAGCCTACAGATGAACACTGAAGCTTTCTTT.

To note about this clone: Other DNA sequences in this specimen translate into the identical CDR3. This rearrangement joins TRBV18 to TRBJ2-5, with no clear D. Trimming pared 3 bases from V and 5 bases from J, leaving 10 bases between. The CDR3 contains 13 residues. Germline values: CDR1 KGHSH, CDR2 LQKENI. DNA of the CDR3: TGTGCCAGCTCACCTCTGGGTCGGGAGACCCAGTACTTC. Its translation is CASSPLGRETQYF.

This rearrangement joins TRBV7-8 to TRBJ2-3, with D unresolved. The CDR3 length is 13 residues. Germline V CDR1 and CDR2: SGHVS, FQNEAQ. V lost 4 bases, J lost 8 bases, and 13 bases lay in between. The CDR3 DNA follows: TGTGCCAGCAGCTCCCTAGTTATGGGTACGCAGTATTTT. Translation: CASSSLVMGTQYF.

This clone has ten or more counts. The gene calls are TRBV5-4 and TRBJ1-3; TRBD1 matches 7 bases. The CDR3 has 16 residues. J was trimmed by 0 bases and V by 4 bases; bases with no gene match: 7. CDR1 and CDR2 from the germline V gene are SGHNT and YYREEE (reference sequence). The CDR3 here is CASSRTTGISGNTIYF. Here the CDR3 DNA reads TGTGCCAGCAGCCGAACGACAGGGATCTCTGGAAACACCATATATTTT.

V gene TRBV29-1 combines with J gene TRBJ2-7, with 10 bases aligning to TRBD1. V shed 4 bases and J 4 bases; nucleotides not matched to a gene: 7. The CDR3 consists of 14 residues. Germline V CDR1 and CDR2: SQVTM, ANQGSEA. The CDR3 loop reads CSVADRGVNYEQYF. Written as DNA, the CDR3 is TGCAGCGTTGCGGACAGGGGGGTAAATTACGAGCAGTACTTC.

The chain recombines TRBV2 with TRBJ1-1; the D gene is possibly TRBD1 (5 bases). The V gene's germline CDR1 is SNHLY and CDR2 FYNNEI. V dropped 2 bases and J dropped 3 bases, with 10 bases sitting between them. This CDR3 region has 14 residues. The CDR3 reads CASSETGGYTEAFF. CDR3 nucleotide sequence: TGTGCCAGCAGTGAAACGGGGGGGTACACTGAAGCTTTCTTT.

The chain couples TRBV27 to TRBJ2-2; TRBD1 aligns across 9 bases. Trimming removed 6 bases from V and 8 bases from J; junction bases left unmatched: 1. This CDR3 is built from 12 residues. Germline V CDR1 and CDR2: MNHEY, SMNVEV (reference sequence). The CDR3 sequence: CASRDRGGELFF. CDR3 bases: TGTGCCAGCAGAGACAGGGGGGGGGAGCTGTTTTTT.

The chain carries TRBV7-6 and TRBJ2-1; perhaps TRBD1 as D (5 bases). V was trimmed by 5 bases and J by 0 bases, leaving 14 bases between them. This CDR3 region has 16 residues. Germline V lookup: CDR1 SGHVS, CDR2 FNYEAQ. The CDR3, as DNA: TGTGCCAGCAGCCCCCCGCCGACAGCCTCCTACAATGAGCAGTTCTTC. It is translated as CASSPPPTASYNEQFF.

The CDR3 DNA reads as TGTGCCAGCAGACCGACCGGACTAGCGGGAGATCGGGAGACCCAGTACTTC. Its protein product is CASRPTGLAGDRETQYF. The chain uses TRBV2 and TRBJ2-5; 13 bases fit TRBD2. J was trimmed by 5 bases and V by 6 bases; bases with no gene match: 12. Germline CDR1 reads SNHLY; CDR2 reads FYNNEI. This CDR3 contains 17 residues.

This clone was counted a single time. The CDR3 sequence is CSVRKSSGYEQYF. In nucleotides, the CDR3 is TGCAGCGTTCGGAAATCTAGCGGGTACGAGCAGTACTTC. V is TRBV29-1 and J is TRBJ2-7; TRBD2 agrees at 8 bases. Per germline, CDR1 SQVTM and CDR2 ANQGSEA. This CDR3 is 13 amino acids long. V shed 5 bases and J 4 bases; nucleotides not matched to a gene: 7.

This chain joins TRBV18 and TRBJ1-1; 7 bases match TRBD1. From germline, CDR1 is KGHSH and CDR2 LQKENI. The trim removed 6 bases at V and 1 base at J, leaving 2 bases unmatched. This CDR3 is 13 amino acids long. The CDR3 region has the DNA TGTGCCAGCTCCCAGGGGGAGAACACTGAAGCTTTCTTT. The encoded protein is CASSQGENTEAFF.

The chain's CDR3 is CASSFGSKYPDEQYF. In DNA form, the CDR3 reads TGTGCCAGCAGCTTTGGTAGCAAATATCCGGACGAGCAGTACTTC. This rearrangement joins TRBV11-2 to TRBJ2-7, with no clear D. The length of the CDR3 is 15 residues. The V and J ends lost 3 bases and 5 bases respectively, with 17 bases between them. Germline V lookup: CDR1 SGHAT, CDR2 FQNNGV.

The chain joins TRBV19 to TRBJ1-1; TRBD1 agrees at 7 bases. The CDR3 sequence is 13 residues long. V gave up 9 bases and J gave up 7 bases; unmatched junction bases: 11. Germline V lookup: CDR1 LNHDA, CDR2 SQIVND (reference sequence). The CDR3 here is CASRDRGSIEAFF. The CDR3 coding sequence is TGTGCCAGCCGGGACAGAGGTAGCATTGAAGCTTTCTTT.

The genes are TRBV6-1 and TRBJ1-1; no firm D call. The CDR3 runs 15 residues. The V gene lost 4 bases and the J gene lost 1 base, with 13 bases spanning the gap. Germline CDR1 is MNHNS and CDR2 is SASEGT. The CDR3 region is CASSGPPGKNTEAFF. CDR3 DNA sequence: TGTGCCAGCAGTGGACCACCTGGCAAGAACACTGAAGCTTTCTTT.

To note about this clone: The sample has other DNA sequences that encode this CDR3 too. The chain is built from TRBV9 and TRBJ1-3; no clear D. Germline CDR1 is SGDLS and CDR2 is YYNGEE. V lost 2 bases to trimming and J lost 4 bases, with 22 bases between them. The CDR3 contains 18 residues. The CDR3 loop reads CASSVGWESRRSGNTIYF. For the CDR3, the DNA is TGTGCCAGCAGCGTGGGTTGGGAGTCCAGGCGTTCAGGAAACACCATATATTTT.

This rearrangement joins TRBV4-3 to TRBJ2-1; either TRBD1 or TRBD2 may supply D (7 bases each). Trimming removed 1 base from V and 9 bases from J, with 10 bases in between. Germline V gene data show CDR1 as LGHNA and CDR2 as YSLEER. The CDR3 length is 13 residues. For the CDR3, the DNA is TGCGCCAGCAGCCAAGCCAGGGGGGGTGAGCAGTTCTTC. Its protein product is CASSQARGGEQFF.

This chain joins TRBV7-9 and TRBJ1-2, with TRBD1 as a possible D gene (6 bases). The CDR3 runs 14 residues. Between the trimmed V and J ends, which lost 5 bases and 8 bases, there was a span of 18 bases. The germline CDR1 and CDR2 sequences are SEHNR and FQNEAQ (reference sequence). CDR3 DNA sequence: TGTGCCAGCAGCCGTACAGGGTTGCGTAGCGGCTACACCTTC. Translated, it gives CASSRTGLRSGYTF.

The chain is built from TRBV10-3 and TRBJ1-5; TRBD1 matches 8 bases. Germline assignment: CDR1 ENHRY and CDR2 SYGVKD. This CDR3 has 18 amino acids. V lost 2 bases to trimming and J lost 0 bases; unmatched junction nucleotides: 9. Here the CDR3 DNA reads TGTGCCATCAGTGAGCGATCAGGGGGCGGATATAGCAATCAGCCCCAGCATTTT. Its translation: CAISERSGGGYSNQPQHF.

For this clone: At the DNA level, this CDR3 is encoded by other sequences in the same sample as well. V gene TRBV20-1 combines with J gene TRBJ2-7; unclear D gene. The CDR3 covers 11 residues. Germline lookup yields CDR1 DFQATT and CDR2 SNEGSKA (reference sequence). Trimming left V 3 bases short and J 1 base short, with 4 bases between. The CDR3 DNA is TGCAGTGCTAGCCGGTCCTACGAGCAGTACTTC. It is translated as CSASRSYEQYF.

This chain uses TRBV11-2 with TRBJ2-3, with unresolved D. This CDR3 contains 12 residues. From germline, CDR1 is SGHAT and CDR2 FQNNGV. V lost 1 base and J lost 2, with 1 base in between. The CDR3 DNA is TGTGCCAGCAGCTTAGTCACAGATACGCAGTATTTT. Translated: CASSLVTDTQYF.

V is TRBV6-6 and J is TRBJ2-7; 9 bases fit TRBD2. Germline CDR1 and CDR2: MNHNY and SVGAGI (reference sequence). The V gene end was trimmed by 6 bases and the J gene end by 7 bases; junction bases not matched to a gene: 13. There are 15 residues in the CDR3. The DNA of the CDR3 is TGTGCCAGCAGCCGCACTAGCGGGCTGGCGTGGGAGCAGTACTTC. Residues: CASSRTSGLAWEQYF.

In regard to this clone: A far larger clone is a single base away, which makes a read error likely. The chain is built from TRBV2 and TRBJ1-5; TRBD1 might be the D (6 bases). This CDR3 spans 13 amino acids. The germline V and J ends were trimmed by 7 bases and 5 bases, with 12 bases remaining between them. CDR1 is SNHLY, CDR2 FYNNEI, per germline. The CDR3 bases are TGTGCCAGCATTGGGGGGGCCGATCAGCCCCAGCATTTT. Translation gives CASIGGADQPQHF.

The J gene is TRBJ1-5, the V gene TRBV10-2; maybe TRBD1 (5 bases). This CDR3 has 16 amino acids. The V gene lost 0 bases and the J gene lost 2 bases, with 11 bases spanning the gap. Germline CDR1 and CDR2: WSHSY and SAAADI. This CDR3 is CASSESSLGGNQPQHF. CDR3 in DNA: TGCGCCAGCAGTGAGTCGTCATTGGGGGGCAATCAGCCCCAGCATTTT.

The V and J genes are TRBV7-3 and TRBJ1-4, with 7 bases identical to TRBD1. Germline lookup yields CDR1 SGHTA and CDR2 FQGTGA. This CDR3 spans 15 amino acids. J gave up 7 bases and V 0 bases, and 5 bases lay outside the gene matches. The CDR3 spells CASSLTGGAGEKLFF. In DNA, the CDR3 is TGTGCCAGCAGCTTAACAGGGGGCGCGGGTGAAAAACTGTTTTTT.

The chain carries TRBV29-1 and TRBJ2-5, with D unclear. The J call may be faulty, since TRBJ2-7 better matches the DNA end. Germline CDR1 SQVTM, CDR2 ANQGSEA. The CDR3 loop spans 13 amino acids. CDR3 loop: CSVGLAEPYEQYF. The CDR3 DNA follows: TGCAGCGTTGGGCTGGCGGAACCCTACGAGCAGTACTTC.

On this clone: Other DNA sequences within the sample encode an identical CDR3. The rearrangement uses TRBV15 and TRBJ1-1, with D unclear. CDR1 is LNHNV and CDR2 is YYDKDF in the germline V gene (reference sequence). V gave up 0 bases and J gave up 6 bases, with 8 bases separating them. The CDR3 runs 13 residues. DNA of the CDR3: TGTGCCACCAGCAGAGATAAGGGCGCTGAAGCTTTCTTT. Amino acids: CATSRDKGAEAFF. Drawing the rest from reference TRBV15 and TRBJ1-1, the complete variable domain is DAMVIQNPRYQVTQFGKPVTLSCSQTLNHNVMYWYQQKSSQAPKLLFHYYDKDFNNEADTPDNFQSRRPNTSFCFLDIRSPGLGDTAMYLCATSRDKGAEAFFGQGTRLTVV.

This clone is a singleton in its sample. The chain links TRBV5-1 to TRBJ1-2; 7 bases match TRBD1. CDR3 length: 15 amino acids. V was pared by 4 bases and J by 5 bases, with 11 bases of the junction left unmatched. Germline CDR1 SGHRS, CDR2 YFSETQ. The CDR3 nucleotides are TGCGCCAGCAGCCCTGAAGGGGGCCCTCCATATGGCTACACCTTC. Protein: CASSPEGGPPYGYTF.

The chain joins TRBV19 to TRBJ2-1; D might be TRBD1 (6 bases). The germline V gene encodes CDR1 LNHDA and CDR2 SQIVND (reference sequence). Trimming removed 5 bases at V and 8 bases at J, with 22 bases between. The CDR3 is made up of 16 amino acids. The CDR3, as DNA: TGTGCCAGTAGTCGTCCAGGGACACAAGGGTTTGATGAGCAGTTCTTC. Translation: CASSRPGTQGFDEQFF.

The chain links TRBV2 to TRBJ2-1; 11 bases line up with TRBD2. CDR3 size: 14 residues. Trimming cost V 11 bases and J 7 bases; bases outside gene matches: 10. The V gene's germline CDR1 is SNHLY and CDR2 FYNNEI. The CDR3 region has the DNA TGTGCCGGCCAACTAGCGGGAGTGTGGAATGAGCAGTTCTTC. Its translation is CAGQLAGVWNEQFF.